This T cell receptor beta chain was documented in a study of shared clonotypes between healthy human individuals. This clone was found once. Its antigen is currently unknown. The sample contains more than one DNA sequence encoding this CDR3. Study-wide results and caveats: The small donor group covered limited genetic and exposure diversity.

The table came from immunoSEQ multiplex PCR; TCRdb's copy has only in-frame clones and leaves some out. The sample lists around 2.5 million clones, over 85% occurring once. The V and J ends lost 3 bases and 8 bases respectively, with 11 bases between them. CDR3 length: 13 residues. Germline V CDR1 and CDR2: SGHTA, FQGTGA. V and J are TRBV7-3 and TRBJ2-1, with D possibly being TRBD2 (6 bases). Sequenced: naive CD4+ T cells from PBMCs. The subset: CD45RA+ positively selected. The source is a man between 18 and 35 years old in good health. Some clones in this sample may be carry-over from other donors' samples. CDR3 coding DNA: TGTGCCAGCAGCTTGGGGACTGGCGATGAGCAGTTCTTC. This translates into CASSLGTGDEQFF.